This T cell receptor beta chain was recovered during a study of T cells in Graves' hyperthyroidism and ophthalmopathy (dated by TCRdb to the late 2010s). Notes on the research overall: Peripheral blood samples were taken at initial diagnosis, before any treatment was given. In about 6 Graves' hyperthyroidism patients, the study also compared T-cell repertoires from thyroid tissue with T-cell repertoires from blood. The 100 discovery patients were randomly split 7:3 into training and test sets. Following sampling, methimazole starting at 30 mg daily was given to hyperthyroidism patients, and high-dose intravenous methylprednisolone was given to ophthalmopathy patients. To identify TCR V-J signatures that set the groups apart, the researchers used a discovery cohort of 100 patients, made up of around 40 with Graves' ophthalmopathy and about 55 with stable Graves' hyperthyroidism. Prospective prediction of ophthalmopathy was tested in an independent validation cohort consisting of fewer than 20 hyperthyroidism patients and 17 patients who later progressed to ophthalmopathy. TCR Vbeta CDR3 sequencing of 120 to 150 peripheral blood samples (roughly 41 ophthalmopathy, 75 hyperthyroidism and approximately 17 progressor patients) is reported in the paper. Overall results and qualifications from the work: In validation, the model predicted progression to ophthalmopathy with just under 71% sensitivity and 72% to 85% specificity, a median of 6.5 months before onset. Ophthalmopathy was separated from stable hyperthyroidism by a 13 V-J signature model, with just over 85% sensitivity and roughly 81% specificity obtained in cross-validation and 80%/75% obtained in testing. Sample size was not statistically predetermined, and investigators were not blinded to group allocation. Most expanded thyroid clonotypes (frequency above 0.001) were also detected in blood, a finding suggesting that blood repertoires may reflect thyroid immune responses.

Amplification of TCR beta CDR3 regions was carried out from RNA transcripts. The TCR CDR3 was subjected to a first round of RT-PCR using the HTBI primer set and the Qiagen OneStep RT-PCR kit. Libraries were constructed in a second round of multiplex PCR, after which size selection and purification were carried out. Sequencing of the libraries was done on an Illumina HiSeq2000 using paired-end 100 bp reads. Per the source publication's procedure: Raw data were processed with SOAPnuke, discarding reads with adapters, uncalled bases, mean Phred below 15, or no exact constant-primer or identifier match. COPE v1.2.5 was used to merge high-quality paired reads, and clonotypes were defined as unique nucleotide sequences. Clonotypes were aligned to IMGT TRBV, TRBD and TRBJ reference segments using MiTCR v1.1. The analysis was restricted to V-J combinations with a frequency above 0.0001, which together covered just over 98% of the repertoires. The TCS score was defined as F50 (clonal expansion) divided by E x V (chaos), with BLOSUM62-based TCRdist calculated between CDR3 peptides within each V-J. Welch's t-statistics and random forest reduced just over 500 V-J features to 13, which were used in a naive Bayes classifier (R e1071). TCRdb trimmed the raw reads at Q25, called clones with MiXCR and kept productive beta chains. Each CDR3 protein appears once, grouped with its most common genes and DNA. For this entry, the V and J calls and clone size follow TCRdb and not the study's own pipeline. The sample table holds 300,000 to 450,000 distinct CDR3 sequences, of which 20% to 25% were seen once. About 73% of the sample rests with the top ten.

A patient counted as having stable Graves' hyperthyroidism if no progression to ophthalmopathy occurred over 18 months of follow-up. Hyperthyroidism patients were aged 18 to 65 years and newly diagnosed, with disease duration of less than 2 months. Exclusion was applied to patients with uncontrolled infections, other autoimmune diseases, pregnancy or lactation. Diagnoses relied on clinical symptoms, serum thyroxine and TRAb, thyroid ultrasound and orbital computed tomography. Ficoll-Paque density gradient centrifugation was used to isolate PBMCs from under 11 ml of fresh peripheral blood. Total RNA was extracted using Trizol reagent, and RNA quality was assessed on an Agilent 2100 Bioanalyzer. This clonotype was counted between two and nine times. Its cognate antigen has yet to be identified. Base qualities are not at hand, and no much larger clone is one base apart. Sequencing used blood. The TCR originated in a man in his fifties or sixties with Graves' hyperthyroidism.

The DNA sequence is as follows: TGTGCCAGCAGCACGGAGGGGACGAACACTGAAGCTTTCTTT. It encodes CASSTEGTNTEAFF. The rearrangement joined TRBV3-1 to TRBJ1-1; the D segment could be TRBD1, given 5 matching bases. As encoded in the germline V gene (reference sequence), CDR1 is LGHDT while CDR2 is YNNKEL. The CDR3 holds 14 amino acids from the cysteine to the phenylalanine. The entry retains the CDR3 DNA only, 42 bases that are in frame from base 1. V is shortened by 5 bases, J by 1 base, and the region joining them spans 11 bases.